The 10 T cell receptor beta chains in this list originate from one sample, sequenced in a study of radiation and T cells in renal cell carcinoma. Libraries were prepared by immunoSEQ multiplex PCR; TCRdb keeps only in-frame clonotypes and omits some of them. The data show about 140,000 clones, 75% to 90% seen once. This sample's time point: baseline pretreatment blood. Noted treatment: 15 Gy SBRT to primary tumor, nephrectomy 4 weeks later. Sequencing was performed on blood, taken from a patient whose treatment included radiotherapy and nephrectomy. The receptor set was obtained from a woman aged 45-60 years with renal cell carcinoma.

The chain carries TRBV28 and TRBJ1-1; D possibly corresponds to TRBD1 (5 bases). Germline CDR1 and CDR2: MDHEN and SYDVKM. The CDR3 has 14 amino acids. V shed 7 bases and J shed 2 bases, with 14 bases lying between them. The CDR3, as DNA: TGTGCCAGCACCCCTGGGGCACTAAACACTGAAGCTTTCTTT. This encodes CASTPGALNTEAFF.

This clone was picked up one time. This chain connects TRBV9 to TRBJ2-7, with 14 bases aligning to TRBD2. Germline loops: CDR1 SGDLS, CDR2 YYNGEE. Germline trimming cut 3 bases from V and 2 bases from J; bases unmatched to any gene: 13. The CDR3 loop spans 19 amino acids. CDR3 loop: CASSGGPTRLAGGTYEQYF. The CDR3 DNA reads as TGTGCCAGCAGCGGTGGCCCCACTCGACTAGCGGGAGGGACCTACGAGCAGTACTTC.

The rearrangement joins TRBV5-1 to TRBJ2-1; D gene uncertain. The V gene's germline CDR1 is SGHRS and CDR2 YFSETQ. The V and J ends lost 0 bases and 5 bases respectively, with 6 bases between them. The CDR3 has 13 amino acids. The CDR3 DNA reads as TGCGCCAGCAGCTTGGGCCCAGACAATGAGCAGTTCTTC. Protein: CASSLGPDNEQFF. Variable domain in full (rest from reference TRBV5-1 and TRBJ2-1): KAGVTQTPRYLIKTRGQQVTLSCSPISGHRSVSWYQQTPGQGLQFLFEYFSETQRNKGNFPGRFSGRQFSNSRSEMNVSTLELGDSALYLCASSLGPDNEQFFGPGTRLTVL.

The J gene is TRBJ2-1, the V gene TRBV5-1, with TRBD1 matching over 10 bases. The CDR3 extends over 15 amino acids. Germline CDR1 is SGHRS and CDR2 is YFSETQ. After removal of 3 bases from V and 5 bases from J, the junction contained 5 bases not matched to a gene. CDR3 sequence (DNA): TGCGCCAGCAGCTCGCCGGGACAGGGGAACAATGAGCAGTTCTTC. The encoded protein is CASSSPGQGNNEQFF. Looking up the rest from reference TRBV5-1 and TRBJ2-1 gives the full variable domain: KAGVTQTPRYLIKTRGQQVTLSCSPISGHRSVSWYQQTPGQGLQFLFEYFSETQRNKGNFPGRFSGRQFSNSRSEMNVSTLELGDSALYLCASSSPGQGNNEQFFGPGTRLTVL.

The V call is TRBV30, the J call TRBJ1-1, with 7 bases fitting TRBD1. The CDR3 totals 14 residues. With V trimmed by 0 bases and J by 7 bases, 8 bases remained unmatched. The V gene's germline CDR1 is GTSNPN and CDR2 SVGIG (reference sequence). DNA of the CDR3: TGTGCCTGGAGTGTACGCGGGGGACAGATTGAAGCTTTCTTT. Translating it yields CAWSVRGGQIEAFF.

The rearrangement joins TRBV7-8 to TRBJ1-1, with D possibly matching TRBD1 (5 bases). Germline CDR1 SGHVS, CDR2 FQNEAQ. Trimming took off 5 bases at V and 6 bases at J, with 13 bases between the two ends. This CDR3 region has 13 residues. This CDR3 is CASSGFREPEAFF. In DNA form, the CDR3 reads TGTGCCAGCAGCGGATTCAGGGAACCTGAAGCTTTCTTT.

Here the CDR3 DNA reads TGCAGTGCCAGGACAAGATACGAGCAGTACTTC. It translates to CSARTRYEQYF. The chain joins TRBV20-1 to TRBJ2-7; D might be TRBD1 (5 bases). Trimming took off 6 bases at V and 4 bases at J, with 10 bases between the two ends. The germline gives CDR1 DFQATT, CDR2 SNEGSKA (reference sequence). This CDR3 region has 11 residues.

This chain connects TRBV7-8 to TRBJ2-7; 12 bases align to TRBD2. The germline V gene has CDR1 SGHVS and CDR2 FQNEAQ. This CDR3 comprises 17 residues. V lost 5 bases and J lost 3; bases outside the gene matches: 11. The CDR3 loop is CASSPIGTSGPFYEQYF. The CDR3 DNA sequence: TGTGCCAGCAGCCCTATAGGGACTAGCGGGCCGTTCTACGAGCAGTACTTC.

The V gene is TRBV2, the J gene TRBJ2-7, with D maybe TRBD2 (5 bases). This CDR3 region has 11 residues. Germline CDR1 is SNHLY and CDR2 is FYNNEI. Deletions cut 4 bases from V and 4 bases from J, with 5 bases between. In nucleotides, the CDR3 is TGTGCCAGCAGTGGAGGGTACGAGCAGTACTTC. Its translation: CASSGGYEQYF.

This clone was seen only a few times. CDR3 coding DNA: TGCGCCAGCAGCCAAGATCGTAAAGAGACCCAGTACTTC. Encoded protein: CASSQDRKETQYF. This chain joins TRBV4-3 and TRBJ2-5; no clear D. V lost 0 bases and J 3 bases, leaving 5 bases between the germline ends. The CDR3 extends over 13 amino acids. Germline-derived CDR1 and CDR2 are LGHNA and YSLEER.